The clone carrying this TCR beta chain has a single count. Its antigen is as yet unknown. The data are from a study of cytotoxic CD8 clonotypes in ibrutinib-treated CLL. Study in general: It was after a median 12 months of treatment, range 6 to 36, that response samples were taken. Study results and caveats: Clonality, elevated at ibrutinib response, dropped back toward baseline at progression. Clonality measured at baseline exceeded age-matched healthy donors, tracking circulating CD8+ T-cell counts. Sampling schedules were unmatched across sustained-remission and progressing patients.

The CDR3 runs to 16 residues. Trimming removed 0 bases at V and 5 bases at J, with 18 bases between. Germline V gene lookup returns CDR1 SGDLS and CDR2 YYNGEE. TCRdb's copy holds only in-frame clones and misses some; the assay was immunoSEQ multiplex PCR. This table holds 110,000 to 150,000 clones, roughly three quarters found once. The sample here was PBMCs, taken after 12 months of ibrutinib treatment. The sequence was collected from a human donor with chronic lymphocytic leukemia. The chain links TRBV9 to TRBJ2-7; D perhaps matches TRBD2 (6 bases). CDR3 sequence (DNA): TGTGCCAGCAGCGTAGAGGTCGGGGGTCAGAAGGACGAGCAGTACTTC. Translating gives CASSVEVGGQKDEQYF. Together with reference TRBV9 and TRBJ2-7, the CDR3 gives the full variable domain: DSGVTQTPKHLITATGQRVTLRCSPRSGDLSVYWYQQSLDQGLQFLIQYYNGEERAKGNILERFSAQQFPDLHSELNLSSLELGDSALYFCASSVEVGGQKDEQYFGPGTRLTVT.